Listed below are T cell receptor beta chains from one sample, sequenced in a study of blood T cell repertoires in COVID-19. Sequencing used immunoSEQ multiplex PCR; TCRdb keeps in-frame clones, though not all of them. This sample has roughly 250,000 clones, with 75% to 90% found just once. Sequencing was performed on peripheral blood. The receptors derive from a woman in her sixties or seventies with active or convalescent COVID-19. The CDR3 runs from the conserved cysteine through the conserved F or W. D genes are given only for firm matches. Clone size appears in some rows only: once, few, many, or a class for an expanded clone.

D	V	size	J	CDR3	DNA
.	TRBV6-5	.	TRBJ1-2	CASRSPGYGYTF	TGTGCCAGCAGATCCCCCGGGTATGGCTACACCTTC
TRBD2	TRBV11-2	.	TRBJ2-1	CASSLGPGGPRGNEQFF	TGTGCCAGCAGCTTAGGGCCGGGGGGGCCCAGGGGCAATGAGCAGTTCTTC
.	TRBV2	.	TRBJ1-2	CASRGTNYGYTF	TGTGCCAGCAGGGGGACAAACTATGGCTACACCTTC
.	TRBV30	once	TRBJ2-1	CAWSVGGYNEQFF	TGTGCCTGGAGTGTAGGAGGGTACAATGAGCAGTTCTTC
.	TRBV18	.	TRBJ1-6	CASSPGSESPLHF	TGTGCCAGCTCACCTGGTTCGGAGTCACCCCTCCACTTT
TRBD2	TRBV3-1/TRBV3-2	.	TRBJ2-3	CASSRRSGGTDTQYF	TGTGCCAGCAGCCGCCGTAGCGGGGGGACAGATACGCAGTATTTT
.	TRBV5-4	.	TRBJ2-1	CASTKRTGSYNEQFF	TGTGCCAGCACCAAGCGGACCGGCTCCTACAATGAGCAGTTCTTC
.	TRBV7-8	.	TRBJ1-1	CASSLRAGGFNTEAFF	TGTGCCAGCAGCTTAAGGGCCGGGGGTTTCAACACTGAAGCTTTCTTT
.	TRBV19	.	TRBJ1-1	CASSPHQFPLRGEAFF	TGTGCCAGTAGTCCGCATCAGTTTCCCCTGAGAGGTGAAGCTTTCTTT
.	TRBV9	.	TRBJ2-7	CASSVRGTSYEQYF	TGTGCCAGCAGCGTTCGGGGAACCTCATACGAGCAGTACTTC
.	TRBV28	.	TRBJ1-1	CASSGIQQGNTEAFF	TGTGCCAGCAGTGGGATCCAACAGGGGAACACTGAAGCTTTCTTT
TRBD1	TRBV7-8	.	TRBJ1-1	CASSWDRATEAFF	TGTGCCAGCAGCTGGGACAGGGCCACTGAAGCTTTCTTT
TRBD1	TRBV19	.	TRBJ2-7	CASTFGQGSYEQYF	TGTGCCAGTACCTTCGGACAGGGTTCCTACGAGCAGTACTTC
TRBD2	TRBV24-1	.	TRBJ2-3	CATSEGRRGSPTDTQYF	TGTGCCACCAGTGAGGGGCGGCGGGGGTCCCCCACAGATACGCAGTATTTT
TRBD1	TRBV7-8	.	TRBJ1-1	CASSLVQGEQSKAFF	TGTGCCAGCAGCTTAGTTCAGGGGGAACAAAGCAAAGCTTTCTTT
.	TRBV21-1	.	TRBJ1-6	CASSKNSGTGRGSPLHF	TGTGCCAGCAGCAAAAATTCCGGGACAGGGAGAGGCTCACCCCTCCACTTT
TRBD2	TRBV4-1	.	TRBJ2-5	CASSQRLAGGNQETQYF	TGCGCCAGCAGCCAACGACTAGCGGGGGGCAACCAAGAGACCCAGTACTTC
.	TRBV19	.	TRBJ1-1	CASNSGVNTEAFF	TGTGCCAGTAATTCAGGGGTGAACACTGAAGCTTTCTTT
.	TRBV27	.	TRBJ1-6	CASSLGSSYNSPLHF	TGTGCCAGCAGTCTTGGTAGCTCCTATAATTCACCCCTCCACTTT
.	TRBV7-8	.	TRBJ1-5	CASSLARDGGNQPQHF	TGTGCCAGCAGCTTAGCGCGGGACGGCGGCAATCAGCCCCAGCATTTT
.	TRBV6-6	.	TRBJ2-3	CASRMTGGTDTQYF	TGTGCCAGCAGGATGACAGGTGGCACAGATACGCAGTATTTT
TRBD2	TRBV7-6	.	TRBJ2-1	CASSLRLAGVAYNEQFF	TGTGCCAGCAGCCTCCGACTAGCGGGGGTAGCCTACAATGAGCAGTTCTTC
TRBD1	TRBV9	.	TRBJ2-1	CASSVAGQAVDEQFF	TGTGCCAGCAGCGTAGCGGGACAGGCGGTGGATGAGCAGTTCTTC
TRBD2	TRBV11-2	few	TRBJ2-7	CASRSSGGINEQYF	TGTGCCAGCAGAAGTAGCGGGGGTATTAACGAGCAGTACTTC